One and the same sample provided the 14 T cell receptor beta chains below, sequenced in a study of blood T cells in healthy people across ages. Combining a sample-barcoded 5' primer with a J-beta primer mix, a second PCR ran for roughly 6 to 12 cycles. Using its own MiXCR run on the 5' RACE reads, TCRdb lists one record per CDR3 protein. There are over a million distinct CDR3 sequences in the sample; 42% occur only once, and 7% to 9.5% lies in the top ten. Sequencing input: blood. All receptors come from a woman aged 18-29 years in good health.

This clonotype turned up a few times. J is TRBJ1-2 and V is TRBV2; tentative D call: TRBD1 (6 bases). Germline V lookup: CDR1 SNHLY, CDR2 FYNNEI. The CDR3 runs 13 residues. Trimming took 3 bases from V and 6 from J, leaving 11 bases between them. DNA for the CDR3: TGTGCCAGCAGTGATTTGGGGGGCGATGGCTACACCTTC. Translation: CASSDLGGDGYTF.

This clonotype has more than one count but fewer than ten. The rearrangement uses TRBV28 and TRBJ2-1; 7 bases are shared with TRBD1. This CDR3 is built from 14 residues. After removal of 6 bases from V and 4 bases from J, the junction contained 6 bases not matched to a gene. From germline, CDR1 is MDHEN and CDR2 SYDVKM. CDR3 DNA: TGTGCCAGCAGCTTGACGACAGGGTACAATGAGCAGTTCTTC. Translated: CASSLTTGYNEQFF.

J is TRBJ2-5 and V is TRBV12-3 or TRBV12-4; TRBD1 matches 7 bases. Germline trimming cut 2 bases from V and 1 base from J; bases unmatched to any gene: 7. CDR3 length: 16 amino acids. The CDR3 DNA reads TGTGCCAGCAGTTTACCCCACGGGACAGTCCAAGAGACCCAGTACTTC. This gives the protein CASSLPHGTVQETQYF.

The chain couples TRBV4-2 to TRBJ2-6; no reliable D call. This CDR3 contains 16 residues. The V end lost 1 base, the J end lost 2 bases, and 9 bases lay between the germline ends. The germline gives CDR1 LGHNA, CDR2 YNFKEQ. The CDR3: CASSQAVRTGANVLTF. The CDR3, as DNA: TGTGCCAGCAGCCAAGCAGTGCGGACTGGGGCCAACGTCCTGACTTTC.

This clonotype came up many times. The rearrangement joins TRBV3-1 to TRBJ2-3, with 9 bases matching TRBD2. The junction had 7 bases not matched to a gene; V was cut back by 5 bases and J by 7 bases. The germline CDR1 and CDR2 sequences are LGHDT and YNNKEL (reference sequence). The CDR3 runs to 14 residues. CDR3 residues: CASSFSGSQNTQYF. CDR3 sequence (DNA): TGTGCCAGCAGCTTTAGCGGGAGCCAGAATACGCAGTATTTT.

This chain joins TRBV7-8 and TRBJ1-1, with D unclear. The CDR3 has 14 amino acids. Trimming cost V 5 bases and J 4 bases, with 14 bases left between them. Germline V lookup: CDR1 SGHVS, CDR2 FQNEAQ. The chain's CDR3 is CASSETEVGTEAFF. The CDR3 DNA reads TGTGCCAGCAGCGAGACCGAGGTGGGCACTGAAGCTTTCTTT.

About this clonotype: At one of its ends the junction is not consistent with the germline gene, which may arise from a read error. The V and J genes are TRBV29-1 and TRBJ1-4; 9 positions agree with TRBD1. Germline V gene data show CDR1 as SQVTM and CDR2 as ANQGSEA. There are 14 residues in the CDR3. The CDR3 loop reads CGVDLGTGSGKLFF. The CDR3 coding sequence is TGCGGCGTTGATCTTGGGACAGGGTCCGGAAAACTGTTTTTT. The full variable domain, with the rest looked up from reference TRBV29-1 and TRBJ1-4, is SAVISQKPSRDICQRGTSLTIQCQVDSQVTMMFWYRQQPGQSLTLIATANQGSEATYESGFVIDKFPISRPNLTFSTLTVSNMSPEDSSIYLCGVDLGTGSGKLFFGSGTQLSVL.

The chain's CDR3 is CASSYRQGIQETQYF. Written as DNA, the CDR3 is TGCGCCAGCAGCTACAGACAGGGGATTCAAGAGACCCAGTACTTC. The chain combines TRBV5-1 with TRBJ2-7, with 8 bases fitting TRBD1. The last part of the DNA fits TRBJ2-5 better; the J call may be wrong. The germline CDR1 and CDR2 sequences are SGHRS and YFSETQ. This CDR3 is 15 amino acids long.

The chain has TRBV5-1 and TRBJ1-1; 7 bases map to TRBD1. The germline gives CDR1 SGHRS, CDR2 YFSETQ. J gave up 5 bases and V 3 bases, and 7 bases lay outside the gene matches. This CDR3 spans 14 amino acids. The CDR3 DNA reads as TGCGCCAGCAGCTCCAAACAGGGGACAACTGAAGCTTTCTTT. It specifies CASSSKQGTTEAFF.

A few counts support this clonotype. The chain joins TRBV29-1 to TRBJ2-5, with TRBD1 matching 7 bases. The J segment lost 3 bases and the V segment lost 7 bases, leaving 5 bases of the junction unmatched. CDR3 length equals 12 residues. Germline CDR1 is SQVTM and CDR2 is ANQGSEA. In nucleotides, the CDR3 is TGCAGCGCTAAGGGGGCGGAAGAGACCCAGTACTTC. Translated, it gives CSAKGAEETQYF.

The chain carries TRBV9 and TRBJ2-3; D might be TRBD2 (6 bases). V shed 4 bases and J shed 2 bases, with 14 bases lying between them. The CDR3 loop spans 15 amino acids. The germline V gene encodes CDR1 SGDLS and CDR2 YYNGEE. CDR3 nucleotide sequence: TGTGCCAGCAGCCTGTGGGGGGTCCCCACAGATACGCAGTATTTT. Protein product: CASSLWGVPTDTQYF.

The V gene is TRBV7-2, the J gene TRBJ2-7; D call uncertain. The CDR3 is made up of 13 amino acids. In germline, CDR1 is SGHTA, CDR2 FQGNSA. V dropped 4 bases and J dropped 10 bases, with 17 bases sitting between them. CDR3 in DNA: TGTGCCAGCAGCTCAGACACTTTTAGTTACCAGTACTTC. Its translation is CASSSDTFSYQYF.

The chain couples TRBV5-1 to TRBJ2-7; D gene ambiguous. This CDR3 contains 13 residues. Germline CDR1 is SGHRS and CDR2 is YFSETQ. With 4 bases removed from V and 2 bases from J, the gap between germline ends came to 10 bases. The CDR3 region is CASSVAMAYEQYF. As DNA, the CDR3 is TGCGCCAGCAGCGTGGCCATGGCCTACGAGCAGTACTTC.

The sample holds a few counts of this clonotype. CDR3 coding DNA: TGTGCCTGGAGTGTACTTCCGACAGTCCCAGGCAATCAGCCCCAGCATTTT. Amino acids: CAWSVLPTVPGNQPQHF. The gene calls are TRBV30 and TRBJ1-5; TRBD1 is a possible D gene (5 bases). Trimming took 0 bases from V and 2 from J, leaving 17 bases between them. This CDR3 comprises 17 residues. Germline CDR1 reads GTSNPN; CDR2 reads SVGIG (reference sequence).